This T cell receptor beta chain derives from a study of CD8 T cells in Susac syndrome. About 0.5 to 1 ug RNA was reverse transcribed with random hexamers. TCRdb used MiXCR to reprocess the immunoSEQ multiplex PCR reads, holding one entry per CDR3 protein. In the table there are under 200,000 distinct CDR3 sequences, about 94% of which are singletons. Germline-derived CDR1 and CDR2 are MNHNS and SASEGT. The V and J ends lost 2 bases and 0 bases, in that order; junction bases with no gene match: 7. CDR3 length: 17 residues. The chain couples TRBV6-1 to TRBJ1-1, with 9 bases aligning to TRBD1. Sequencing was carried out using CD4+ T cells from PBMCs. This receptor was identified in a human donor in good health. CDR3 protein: CASSELGTGKMNTEAFF. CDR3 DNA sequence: TGTGCCAGCAGTGAACTAGGGACAGGGAAAATGAACACTGAAGCTTTCTTT.